This entry lists 27 T cell receptor beta chains sequenced from one sample in a study of T cell changes during pregnancy in multiple sclerosis. The data were produced by immunoSEQ multiplex PCR, yet TCRdb's version contains in-frame clones alone and is incomplete. The sample lists around 68,000 clones; approximately 90% were seen once. The sample in question was peripheral blood, obtained in the third trimester of pregnancy. These TCRs come from a female donor with multiple sclerosis, enrolled in a pregnancy study.

V gene TRBV29-1 combines with J gene TRBJ2-1, with 9 nucleotides matching TRBD1. Germline loops: CDR1 SQVTM, CDR2 ANQGSEA. Trimming removed 5 bases from V and 8 bases from J; junction bases left unmatched: 10. The CDR3 spans 14 residues. The CDR3, as DNA: TGCAGCGTTCCCCGGGACAGGGTGGCCGATGAGCAGTTCTTC. This gives the protein CSVPRDRVADEQFF.

This clone is a singleton in its sample. The chain is built from TRBV18 and TRBJ2-1; 7 nucleotides agree with TRBD1. CDR1 is KGHSH and CDR2 is LQKENI in the germline V gene. The CDR3 has 14 residues. Germline trimming cut 6 bases from V and 2 bases from J; bases unmatched to any gene: 4. This chain's CDR3 is CASSSQGAYNEQFF. CDR3 nucleotide sequence: TGTGCCAGCTCCTCTCAGGGGGCCTACAATGAGCAGTTCTTC.

This chain uses TRBV5-5 with TRBJ1-2; D might be TRBD1 (5 bases). CDR1 and CDR2 (germline): SGHKS, YYEKEE (reference sequence). Trimming left V 5 bases short and J 4 bases short, with 12 bases between. The CDR3 loop spans 13 amino acids. CDR3 sequence: CASRQANLYGYTF. The CDR3 DNA reads TGTGCCAGCAGACAGGCCAACCTCTATGGCTACACCTTC.

The rearrangement links TRBV7-3 to TRBJ2-3, with 12 bases fitting TRBD2. CDR3 size: 21 residues. The germline CDR1 and CDR2 sequences are SGHTA and FQGTGA. V lost 3 bases to trimming and J lost 1 base; unmatched junction nucleotides: 17. Here the CDR3 reads CASSFPLRPSGGARGTDTQYF. CDR3 nucleotide sequence: TGTGCCAGCAGCTTCCCCCTCCGCCCTAGCGGGGGGGCGAGGGGCACAGATACGCAGTATTTT.

The chain is built from TRBV15 and TRBJ2-7; the D gene is possibly TRBD1 (5 bases). Trimming stripped 2 bases from V and 5 bases from J, with 13 bases between. Per the germline V gene, CDR1 is LNHNV and CDR2 is YYDKDF (reference sequence). The CDR3 loop spans 14 amino acids. The CDR3 DNA reads as TGTGCCACCAGCAGAAAAAGGGGTTTACACGAGCAGTACTTC. This codes for CATSRKRGLHEQYF.

This chain links TRBV7-2 with TRBJ2-1; unclear D gene. The CDR3 is made up of 15 amino acids. Germline values: CDR1 SGHTA, CDR2 FQGNSA. Trimming stripped 1 base from V and 0 bases from J, with 7 bases between. The CDR3: CASSLEPGSYNEQFF. CDR3 in DNA: TGTGCCAGCAGCTTAGAACCGGGCTCCTACAATGAGCAGTTCTTC. The full variable domain, in which reference TRBV7-2 and TRBJ2-1 provide the parts outside the CDR3, is GAGVSQSPSNKVTEKGKDVELRCDPISGHTALYWYRQSLGQGLEFLIYFQGNSAPDKSGLPSDRFSAERTGGSVSTLTIQRTQQEDSAVYLCASSLEPGSYNEQFFGPGTRLTVL.

The chain uses TRBV5-1 and TRBJ1-4; D is ambiguous. The V gene lost 4 bases and the J gene lost 7 bases, with 11 bases spanning the gap. Germline V gene sequence: CDR1 SGHRS, CDR2 YFSETQ. This CDR3 spans 13 amino acids. For the CDR3, the DNA is TGCGCCAGCAGCCCTAGAATCAGTGAAAAACTGTTTTTT. The encoded protein is CASSPRISEKLFF.

The CDR3 here is CASSLVGGRAGYNEQFF. The CDR3 nucleotides are TGTGCCAGCAGCTTAGTTGGAGGGAGGGCCGGTTACAATGAGCAGTTCTTC. The chain combines TRBV7-6 with TRBJ2-1; 7 bases agree with TRBD2. CDR1 is SGHVS, CDR2 FNYEAQ, per germline. The CDR3 runs to 17 residues. The trim removed 1 base at V and 4 bases at J, leaving 10 bases unmatched.

The rearrangement links TRBV7-6 to TRBJ2-3; perhaps TRBD1 as D (5 bases). With 5 bases removed from V and 6 bases from J, the gap between germline ends came to 12 bases. From germline, CDR1 is SGHVS and CDR2 FNYEAQ. This CDR3 has 13 amino acids. CDR3 bases: TGTGCCAGCAGCCTCAGGGTAATGGATACGCAGTATTTT. Its protein is CASSLRVMDTQYF.

V gene TRBV6-1 combines with J gene TRBJ1-2, with D possibly matching TRBD1 (6 bases). The CDR3 sequence is 14 residues long. CDR1 is MNHNS and CDR2 is SASEGT in the germline V gene. Trimming left V 2 bases short and J 4 bases short, with 11 bases between. The CDR3 nucleotides read TGTGCCAGCAGTGAACAGGGGCAGATCTATGGCTACACCTTC. Its protein product is CASSEQGQIYGYTF.

This clone has a handful of counts. The V gene is TRBV4-3, the J gene TRBJ1-6; a weak D match, TRBD1 (5 bases). Germline lookup yields CDR1 LGHNA and CDR2 YSLEER. This CDR3 is built from 13 residues. Trimming shortened V by 2 bases and J by 9 bases, and 8 bases separated the two germline ends. CDR3 DNA: TGCGCCAGCAGCCAATCCAGGGTTTCACCCCTCCACTTT. This gives the protein CASSQSRVSPLHF.

In its sample, this clone was seen once. The J gene is TRBJ1-1, the V gene TRBV18; 8 nucleotides agree with TRBD1. The CDR3 has 14 residues. Trimming at V came to 4 bases and at J to 1 base, leaving 2 bases not matched to a gene. The germline gives CDR1 KGHSH, CDR2 LQKENI. The CDR3 protein is CASSLQGANTEAFF. In DNA form, the CDR3 reads TGTGCCAGCTCACTCCAGGGGGCGAACACTGAAGCTTTCTTT.

The chain combines TRBV7-9 with TRBJ1-2, with a weak D call TRBD1 (5 bases). The V end was cut by 4 bases, the J end by 6 bases, with 9 bases between. The germline gives CDR1 SEHNR, CDR2 FQNEAQ (reference sequence). CDR3 length: 12 amino acids. The CDR3, as DNA: TGTGCCAGCAGCTCCTTCAGGGATGGCTACACCTTC. Residues: CASSSFRDGYTF.

The gene calls are TRBV19 and TRBJ2-1, with 8 positions matching TRBD2. Trimming cost V 8 bases and J 8 bases; bases outside gene matches: 5. The CDR3 has 12 amino acids. Germline V gene sequence: CDR1 LNHDA, CDR2 SQIVND (reference sequence). CDR3 sequence (DNA): TGTGCCAGTTCGACAGCGGGAGATGAGCAGTTCTTC. It translates to CASSTAGDEQFF. Full variable domain (missing parts from reference TRBV19 and TRBJ2-1): DGGITQSPKYLFRKEGQNVTLSCEQNLNHDAMYWYRQDPGQGLRLIYYSQIVNDFQKGDIAEGYSVSREKKESFPLTVTSAQKNPTAFYLCASSTAGDEQFFGPGTRLTVL.

The chain recombines TRBV6-5 with TRBJ2-5; 13 nucleotides agree with TRBD2. There are 15 residues in the CDR3. Germline-derived CDR1 and CDR2 are MNHEY and SVGAGI. V dropped 4 bases and J dropped 4; count of bases not matched to a gene: 3. The CDR3 reads CASSLWTSGGETQYF. CDR3 sequence (DNA): TGTGCCAGCAGTTTGTGGACTAGCGGGGGAGAGACCCAGTACTTC.

The rearrangement uses TRBV30 and TRBJ1-5; possibly TRBD1 for D (5 bases). Germline V gives CDR1 GTSNPN, CDR2 SVGIG (reference sequence). V lost 1 base and J 6 bases, leaving 10 bases between the germline ends. The CDR3 is made up of 13 amino acids. The CDR3 loop reads CAWSGQGVQPQHF. The CDR3 bases are TGTGCCTGGAGTGGGCAGGGTGTTCAGCCCCAGCATTTT.

The chain carries TRBV4-3 and TRBJ2-5, with TRBD2 as a possible D gene (6 bases). The V gene lost 0 bases and the J gene lost 2 bases, with 13 bases spanning the gap. Per germline, CDR1 LGHNA and CDR2 YSLEER. This CDR3 spans 16 amino acids. The CDR3, as DNA: TGCGCCAGCAGCCAAGATTGGCGGGGTGATCAAGAGACCCAGTACTTC. Translation gives CASSQDWRGDQETQYF.

The genes are TRBV5-4 and TRBJ2-6; 8 positions agree with TRBD2. The CDR3 is 16 residues long. J gave up 4 bases and V 4 bases, and 7 bases lay outside the gene matches. CDR1 and CDR2 from the germline V gene are SGHNT and YYREEE (reference sequence). CDR3 coding DNA: TGTGCCAGCAGCGTCGGGGGGGGTGCAGGGGCCAACGTCCTGACTTTC. Its protein is CASSVGGGAGANVLTF.

The sample holds a few counts of this clone. The chain has TRBV7-9 and TRBJ1-1; D gene uncertain. Per germline, CDR1 SEHNR and CDR2 FQNEAQ (reference sequence). Trimming left V 3 bases short and J 5 bases short, with 7 bases between. The CDR3 sequence is 12 residues long. The CDR3 here is CASSFSGTEAFF. The CDR3 DNA follows: TGTGCCAGCAGCTTCAGCGGGACTGAAGCTTTCTTT. The whole variable domain, remainder taken from reference TRBV7-9 and TRBJ1-1, is DTGVSQNPRHKITKRGQNVTFRCDPISEHNRLYWYRQTLGQGPEFLTYFQNEAQLEKSRLLSDRFSAERPKGSFSTLEIQRTEQGDSAMYLCASSFSGTEAFFGQGTRLTVV.

The V and J genes are TRBV29-1 and TRBJ1-1, with 8 bases lining up with TRBD1. Trimming cost V 7 bases and J 3 bases; bases outside gene matches: 13. CDR3 length equals 15 residues. Germline CDR1 is SQVTM and CDR2 is ANQGSEA. The CDR3 region has the DNA TGCAGCGCTCGGACAGGGCAGCGTGGGGACACTGAAGCTTTCTTT. This sequence encodes CSARTGQRGDTEAFF.

This clone was seen just once. The CDR3 DNA sequence: TGTGCCAGCAGTGAAAGGAGGCAGGGGAATATCACCGGGGAGCTGTTTTTT. The encoded protein is CASSERRQGNITGELFF. This chain uses TRBV2 with TRBJ2-2; D might be TRBD1 (6 bases). Germline loops: CDR1 SNHLY, CDR2 FYNNEI. This CDR3 has 17 residues. With 2 bases removed from V and 4 bases from J, the gap between germline ends came to 17 bases. The full variable domain, its missing parts supplied by reference TRBV2 and TRBJ2-2, is EPEVTQTPSHQVTQMGQEVILRCVPISNHLYFYWYRQILGQKVEFLVSFYNNEISEKSEIFDDQFSVERPDGSNFTLKIRSTKLEDSAMYFCASSERRQGNITGELFFGEGSRLTVL.

The chain has TRBV7-2 and TRBJ1-5; no reliable D call. The CDR3 runs to 13 residues. Germline V gives CDR1 SGHTA, CDR2 FQGNSA. Deletions cut 3 bases from V and 5 bases from J, with 8 bases between. The CDR3, as DNA: TGTGCCAGCAGCTTCGACAACCATCAGCCCCAGCATTTT. Translation: CASSFDNHQPQHF.

The chain combines TRBV6-5 with TRBJ2-3; the D is unclear. V shed 5 bases and J shed 0 bases, with 9 bases lying between them. The CDR3 spans 14 residues. Germline CDR1 is MNHEY and CDR2 is SVGAGI. CDR3 sequence: CASSTKVSTDTQYF. The CDR3 DNA reads as TGTGCCAGCAGTACAAAAGTTAGCACAGATACGCAGTATTTT.

The V call is TRBV4-1, the J call TRBJ2-3; TRBD1 aligns across 11 bases. Germline V lookup: CDR1 MGHRA, CDR2 YSYEKL. The CDR3 is 17 residues long. V was clipped by 0 bases and J by 4 bases; unmatched bases: 6. CDR3 amino acids: CASSQDRDRGSSDTQYF. In DNA form, the CDR3 reads TGCGCCAGCAGCCAAGATCGGGACAGGGGGTCATCAGATACGCAGTATTTT.

The chain employs TRBV25-1 and TRBJ2-3, with a possible D match to TRBD2 (7 bases). This CDR3 region has 17 residues. Germline CDR1 MGHDK, CDR2 SYGVNS. V was shortened by 8 bases and J by 1 base, with 22 bases between the two germline ends. Here the CDR3 reads CASGGGGRQARTDTQYF. CDR3 DNA sequence: TGTGCCAGCGGGGGGGGCGGGCGACAGGCACGCACAGATACGCAGTATTTT.

The V gene is TRBV9, the J gene TRBJ2-3, with 8 positions matching TRBD2. Looked up from germline, CDR1 is SGDLS and CDR2 is YYNGEE. The CDR3 extends over 15 amino acids. Losses at the gene ends were 0 bases for V and 6 bases for J; bases not matched to a gene: 6. The CDR3 bases are TGTGCCAGCAGCGTAGACAGCGGGAGAACGGATACGCAGTATTTT. Translated, it gives CASSVDSGRTDTQYF.

The chain employs TRBV5-6 and TRBJ2-7; possible D gene TRBD2, 6 bases. Germline V gives CDR1 SGHDT, CDR2 YYEEEE. The CDR3 extends over 15 amino acids. The ends were cut back, 2 bases at V and 0 bases at J, with 12 bases in the middle. The CDR3 here is CASSFPGLPSYEQYF. Written as DNA, the CDR3 is TGTGCCAGCAGCTTTCCGGGACTTCCCTCCTACGAGCAGTACTTC.